This T cell receptor (beta chain) was sequenced in a study of blood T cell repertoires in COVID-19. Study-level information: The study drew acute and convalescent COVID-19 samples from the United States, Italy and Spain. From T cells, B-cell-depleted T cells, or PBMCs came the material, which was cDNA or gDNA.

Authors' analysis steps: The assay estimated nucleated cells by amplifying reference gene primers. The repertoire was sequenced with immunoSEQ multiplex PCR; TCRdb's copy has only in-frame clones and lacks some. Clone size and the V and J calls come from that table; the DNA yielded D and trimming. This sample carries 250,000 to 350,000 clones, about nine tenths of them seen once, and the ten largest clones take 11%. This CDR3 comprises 15 residues. The V segment lost 6 bases and the J segment 3 bases; nucleotides outside the gene matches: 6. In germline, CDR1 is MDHEN, CDR2 SYDVKM. Seattle's enrolled individuals joined amid active infection and were then monitored longitudinally.

This sequence originates from a young woman with COVID-19, enrolled during active disease. Specimen: peripheral blood. V gene TRBV28 combines with J gene TRBJ2-3, with TRBD1 identical over 10 bases. This chain's CDR3 is CASRETGGATDTQYF. DNA for the CDR3: TGTGCCAGCAGGGAGACAGGGGGCGCAACAGATACGCAGTATTTT.